The clone carrying this T cell receptor beta chain was picked up many times. Time point here: newly diagnosed GD, antithyroid drugs for less than 3 months. Extracted RNA from PBMCs served as the source of the TCR library. Library construction for TCR beta used iRepertoire HTBI primers and Arm-PCR of CDR3 regions. From the multiplex PCR reads, TCRdb called clonotypes with MiXCR, one entry per CDR3 protein. Of about 400,000 distinct CDR3 sequences in the sample, around 15% are singletons; the top ten hold about a fifth. This sample is drawn from a study of regulatory T cells in long-lasting Graves disease. The CDR3 runs to 11 residues. Germline-derived CDR1 and CDR2 are MNHEY and SMNVEV (reference sequence). Trimming shortened V by 2 bases and J by 6 bases, and 5 bases separated the two germline ends.

Sequencing used peripheral blood mononuclear cells (PBMCs), obtained at new diagnosis, from a patient treated with antithyroid drugs. The gene calls are TRBV27 and TRBJ2-7; D not certain. The source of this sequence is a female donor with Graves disease. The CDR3 DNA sequence: TGTGCCAGCAGTTTAATAGGCGAGCAGTACTTC. The encoded protein is CASSLIGEQYF.